Presented here are 23 T cell receptor beta chains from one specimen sequenced in a study of blood T cell repertoires in COVID-19. Method: immunoSEQ multiplex PCR; TCRdb's copy keeps in-frame clones and lacks some. The sample has about 110,000 clones, almost 85% seen once. Source material: peripheral blood. The receptors derive from a human donor in a cohort sampled during active COVID-19.

The rearrangement uses TRBV7-2 and TRBJ1-4; 8 nucleotides agree with TRBD1. This CDR3 region has 15 residues. The ends lost 1 base at V and 8 bases at J; junction bases unmatched: 6. Germline lookup yields CDR1 SGHTA and CDR2 FQGNSA. The CDR3 loop is CASSLGTGLGEKLFF. DNA for the CDR3: TGTGCCAGCAGCTTAGGGACAGGGTTGGGAGAAAAACTGTTTTTT.

This chain links TRBV28 with TRBJ2-1; maybe TRBD2 (5 bases). The ends were cut back, 7 bases at V and 7 bases at J, with 11 bases in the middle. Germline V gene data show CDR1 as MDHEN and CDR2 as SYDVKM. The CDR3 totals 12 residues. CDR3 in amino acids: CASTGIGNEQFF. The CDR3, as DNA: TGTGCCAGCACCGGGATAGGGAATGAGCAGTTCTTC. Full variable domain (missing parts from reference TRBV28 and TRBJ2-1): DVKVTQSSRYLVKRTGEKVFLECVQDMDHENMFWYRQDPGLGLRLIYFSYDVKMKEKGDIPEGYSVSREKKERFSLILESASTNQTSMYLCASTGIGNEQFFGPGTRLTVL.

This chain uses TRBV11-2 with TRBJ1-2; D is perhaps TRBD1 (6 bases). With 4 bases removed from V and 4 bases from J, the gap between germline ends came to 7 bases. This CDR3 has 12 amino acids. The germline V gene has CDR1 SGHAT and CDR2 FQNNGV. CDR3 protein: CASSSDSYGYTF. CDR3 bases: TGTGCCAGCAGCTCGGACAGCTATGGCTACACCTTC.

This clone has only a few counts. The gene calls are TRBV11-3 and TRBJ2-5; 8 bases match TRBD1. The CDR3 is made up of 14 amino acids. Germline V lookup: CDR1 SGHNT, CDR2 YENEEA. V was clipped by 6 bases and J by 3 bases; unmatched bases: 6. The CDR3 spells CASSRTGFEETQYF. For the CDR3, the DNA is TGTGCCAGCAGTAGGACAGGGTTCGAAGAGACCCAGTACTTC.

The chain carries TRBV19 and TRBJ2-2; tentatively, D is TRBD2 (5 bases). Trimming took 3 bases from V and 5 from J, leaving 13 bases between them. The germline CDR1 and CDR2 sequences are LNHDA and SQIVND (reference sequence). This CDR3 region has 15 residues. The CDR3 sequence is CASSMFGIGTGELFF. CDR3 in DNA: TGTGCCAGTAGTATGTTCGGGATAGGGACCGGGGAGCTGTTTTTT.

This clone came up a few times. The genes are TRBV2 and TRBJ2-2; 9 nucleotides line up with TRBD1. J lost 4 bases, V lost 4 bases, and 4 bases had no gene match. The CDR3 loop spans 15 amino acids. From germline, CDR1 is SNHLY and CDR2 FYNNEI. CDR3 sequence: CASSGLQGATGELFF. CDR3 coding DNA: TGTGCCAGCAGTGGCCTACAGGGGGCCACCGGGGAGCTGTTTTTT.

The rearrangement joins TRBV27 to TRBJ1-2; 9 bases align to TRBD1. Trimming removed 10 bases from V and 7 bases from J; junction bases left unmatched: 16. Germline loops: CDR1 MNHEY, CDR2 SMNVEV (reference sequence). This CDR3 contains 15 residues. The CDR3 DNA is TGTGCCACCAAATCCCCGGGACAGGGATTCCGTGGCTACACCTTC. Encoded protein: CATKSPGQGFRGYTF.

The chain links TRBV30 to TRBJ2-2, with D possibly matching TRBD2 (6 bases). V lost 1 base to trimming and J lost 0 bases, with 9 bases between them. Germline assignment: CDR1 GTSNPN and CDR2 SVGIG (reference sequence). This CDR3 has 15 amino acids. The DNA of the CDR3 is TGTGCCTGGAGTGGAATAGCGGCGAACACCGGGGAGCTGTTTTTT. This gives the protein CAWSGIAANTGELFF.

The chain is built from TRBV3-1 (or the pseudogene TRBV3-2) and TRBJ2-2, with TRBD2 identical over 14 bases. Germline V lookup: CDR1 LGHDT, CDR2 YNNKEL (reference sequence). There are 20 residues in the CDR3. The trim removed 3 bases at V and 3 bases at J, leaving 12 bases unmatched. CDR3 in DNA: TGTGCCAGCAGCCACTATGGAACCGGGACTAGCGGGAGTTACACCGGGGAGCTGTTTTTT. Amino acid sequence: CASSHYGTGTSGSYTGELFF.

The rearrangement uses TRBV5-6 and TRBJ2-3; D remains unclear. The CDR3 spans 14 residues. Germline loops: CDR1 SGHDT, CDR2 YYEEEE. Trimming removed 3 bases from V and 5 bases from J, with 13 bases in between. This CDR3 reads CASSYIGAGDTQYF. DNA of the CDR3: TGTGCCAGCAGCTATATAGGTGCAGGAGATACGCAGTATTTT.

The chain recombines TRBV9 with TRBJ2-1; 7 nucleotides align to TRBD2. CDR3 length: 18 residues. Germline V gene lookup returns CDR1 SGDLS and CDR2 YYNGEE. The trim removed 0 bases at V and 4 bases at J, leaving 13 bases unmatched. The chain's CDR3 is CASSVGLRESLNYNEQFF. Here the CDR3 DNA reads TGTGCCAGCAGCGTAGGGTTGCGGGAGTCCCTTAATTACAATGAGCAGTTCTTC.

V usage is TRBV19 and J usage is TRBJ2-5; no firm D call. Germline loops: CDR1 LNHDA, CDR2 SQIVND (reference sequence). Trimming took off 5 bases at V and 5 bases at J, with 12 bases between the two ends. The length of the CDR3 is 13 residues. CDR3 nucleotide sequence: TGTGCCAGTAGTCAGGCTACATGGGAGACCCAGTACTTC. Encoded protein: CASSQATWETQYF.

This rearrangement joins TRBV2 to TRBJ1-6; no firm D call. Trimming took off 6 bases at V and 9 bases at J, with 18 bases between the two ends. Germline CDR1 SNHLY, CDR2 FYNNEI. The CDR3 extends over 15 amino acids. CDR3 coding DNA: TGTGCCAGCAGCCCCATAACCGGAGGTGGTTCACCCCTCCACTTT. Encoded protein: CASSPITGGGSPLHF.

V is TRBV28 and J is TRBJ2-3; 11 nucleotides agree with TRBD2. With V trimmed by 6 bases and J by 6 bases, 11 bases remained unmatched. Germline V gene data show CDR1 as MDHEN and CDR2 as SYDVKM. The CDR3 contains 16 residues. As DNA, the CDR3 is TGTGCCAGCAGAATAACTAGCGGGAGAAACCCCGATACGCAGTATTTT. This encodes CASRITSGRNPDTQYF.

This sequence joins TRBV15 and TRBJ1-1; D may be TRBD1 (5 bases). Germline V lookup: CDR1 LNHNV, CDR2 YYDKDF (reference sequence). V was pared by 1 base and J by 1 base, with 7 bases between. The CDR3 covers 14 residues. The CDR3 loop reads CATSRATENTEAFF. Here the CDR3 DNA reads TGTGCCACCAGCAGAGCGACAGAGAACACTGAAGCTTTCTTT.

The sample holds one count of this clone. This chain links TRBV4-2 with TRBJ2-1, with 7 bases fitting TRBD2. Germline V gene lookup returns CDR1 LGHNA and CDR2 YNFKEQ. V lost 1 base to trimming and J lost 9 bases; unmatched junction nucleotides: 12. The CDR3 extends over 16 amino acids. CDR3 DNA: TGTGCCAGCAGCCAAGTTGGTAGCGGGCTCCGAGGTGAGCAGTTCTTC. This gives the protein CASSQVGSGLRGEQFF.

DNA for the CDR3: TGTGCCAGCTCAACCCGGGTGAGCAGCACCGGGGAGCTGTTTTTT. Amino acid sequence: CASSTRVSSTGELFF. The gene calls are TRBV2 and TRBJ2-2; D is unclear. Germline CDR1 and CDR2: SNHLY and FYNNEI. There are 15 residues in the CDR3. V gave up 8 bases and J gave up 4 bases, with 17 bases separating them. Full variable domain (outside the CDR3, taken from reference TRBV2 and TRBJ2-2): EPEVTQTPSHQVTQMGQEVILRCVPISNHLYFYWYRQILGQKVEFLVSFYNNEISEKSEIFDDQFSVERPDGSNFTLKIRSTKLEDSAMYFCASSTRVSSTGELFFGEGSRLTVL.

The genes are TRBV7-8 and TRBJ1-5; 9 positions agree with TRBD1. With V trimmed by 5 bases and J by 15 bases, 5 bases remained unmatched. Germline V gene sequence: CDR1 SGHVS, CDR2 FQNEAQ. The CDR3 is 11 amino acids. CDR3 region: CASSQGQGWHF. The CDR3 bases are TGTGCCAGCAGCCAGGGACAGGGTTGGCATTTT.

This clone showed up just once. V usage is TRBV15 and J usage is TRBJ2-2; 9 bases agree with TRBD1. This CDR3 is built from 16 residues. Trimming took 1 base from V and 7 from J; bases not matched to a gene: 7. The germline CDR1 and CDR2 sequences are LNHNV and YYDKDF (reference sequence). The CDR3 nucleotides are TGTGCCACCAGCAGAGGTGGACAGGGGTTGGGCGGGGAGCTGTTTTTT. Its translation is CATSRGGQGLGGELFF.

This chain uses TRBV24-1 with TRBJ1-2; a possible D gene is TRBD1 (5 bases). This CDR3 comprises 12 residues. V lost 9 bases and J lost 4, with 11 bases in between. Germline lookup yields CDR1 KGHDR and CDR2 SFDVKD. The CDR3: CATQGQGYGYTF. The DNA of the CDR3 is TGTGCCACCCAAGGTCAGGGCTATGGCTACACCTTC.

V gene TRBV6-4 combines with J gene TRBJ1-1; D is perhaps TRBD1 (5 bases). V was pared by 3 bases and J by 4 bases, with 9 bases between. Germline CDR1 and CDR2: MRHNA and SNTAGT. This CDR3 comprises 13 residues. For the CDR3, the DNA is TGTGCCAGCAGTGAACAGGTTGGCACTGAAGCTTTCTTT. It is translated as CASSEQVGTEAFF.

CDR3 loop: CASRDLDRTEAFF. For the CDR3, the DNA is TGTGCCAGCAGAGATTTGGACAGAACTGAAGCTTTCTTT. V and J are TRBV3-1 (or the pseudogene TRBV3-2) and TRBJ1-1; TRBD1 is a possible D gene (6 bases). Germline CDR1 reads LGHDT; CDR2 reads YNNKEL (reference sequence). This CDR3 has 13 residues. V was shortened by 6 bases and J by 5 bases, with 13 bases between the two germline ends.

The chain combines TRBV10-3 with TRBJ2-7, with a weak D call TRBD1 (6 bases). Germline V gene data show CDR1 as ENHRY and CDR2 as SYGVKD. V lost 1 base, J lost 7 bases, and 11 bases lay in between. The CDR3 covers 13 residues. The CDR3 reads CAISELQGNEQYV. The DNA of the CDR3 is TGTGCCATCAGTGAGTTACAGGGTAATGAGCAGTACGTC.